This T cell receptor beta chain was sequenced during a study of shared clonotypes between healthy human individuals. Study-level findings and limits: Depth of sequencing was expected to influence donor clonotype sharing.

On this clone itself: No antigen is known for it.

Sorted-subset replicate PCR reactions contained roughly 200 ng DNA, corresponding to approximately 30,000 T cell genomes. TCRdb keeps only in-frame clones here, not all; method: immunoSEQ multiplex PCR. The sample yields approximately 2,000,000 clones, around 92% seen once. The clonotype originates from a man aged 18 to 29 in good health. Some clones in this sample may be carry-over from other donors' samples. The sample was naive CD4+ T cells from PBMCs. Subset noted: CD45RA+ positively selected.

Here the CDR3 DNA reads TGTGCCAGCAGCCCGGGACAGGGGGCAATCGGGGAGCTGTTTTTT. Encoded protein: CASSPGQGAIGELFF. The chain recombines TRBV2 with TRBJ2-2; the match to TRBD1 covers 12 bases. The CDR3 covers 15 residues. The trim removed 6 bases at V and 7 bases at J, leaving 6 bases unmatched. Germline CDR1 SNHLY, CDR2 FYNNEI.